This TCR beta chain was captured by sequencing in a study of cytomegalovirus exposure and HLA in healthy donors. PCR primers comprised 60 Vbeta and 13 Jbeta primers. Sequencing was performed with immunoSEQ multiplex PCR; in TCRdb, only in-frame clones are kept and a portion is missing. The sample table sets out around 80,000 clones. This TCR was sampled from a boy younger than 18 in good health and CMV-seronegative. Sequenced: PBMCs.

As DNA, the CDR3 is TGTGCCAGCAGCCAGGACAGGCACAATGAGCAGTTCTTC. Protein sequence: CASSQDRHNEQFF. This chain uses TRBV14 with TRBJ2-1; 7 bases align to TRBD1. With 3 bases clipped from V and 5 bases from J, the junction kept 1 base outside the gene matches. Germline CDR1 and CDR2: SGHDN and FVKESK. CDR3 length equals 13 residues.